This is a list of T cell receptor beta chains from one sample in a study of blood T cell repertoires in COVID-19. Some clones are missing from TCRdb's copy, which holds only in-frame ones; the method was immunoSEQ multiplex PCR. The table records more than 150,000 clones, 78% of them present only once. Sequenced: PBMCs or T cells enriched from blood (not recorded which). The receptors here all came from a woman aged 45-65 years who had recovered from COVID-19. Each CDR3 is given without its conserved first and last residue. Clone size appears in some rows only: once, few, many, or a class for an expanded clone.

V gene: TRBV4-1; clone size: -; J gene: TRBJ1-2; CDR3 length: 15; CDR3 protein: ASSPEGSSGIGYGYT
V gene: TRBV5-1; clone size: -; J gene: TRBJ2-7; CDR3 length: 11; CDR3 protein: ASRLDSGAEQY
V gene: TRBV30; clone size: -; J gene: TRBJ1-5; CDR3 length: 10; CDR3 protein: AWGTGPVAQH
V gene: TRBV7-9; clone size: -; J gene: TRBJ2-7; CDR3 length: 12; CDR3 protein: ASSCERENCEQY
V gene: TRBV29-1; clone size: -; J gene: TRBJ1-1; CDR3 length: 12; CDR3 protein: SVETGGISTEAF
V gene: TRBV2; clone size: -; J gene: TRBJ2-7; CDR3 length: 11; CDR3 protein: ASRVTGSQEQY
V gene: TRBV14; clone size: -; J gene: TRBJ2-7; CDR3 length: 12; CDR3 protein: ASSQVPGAYEQY
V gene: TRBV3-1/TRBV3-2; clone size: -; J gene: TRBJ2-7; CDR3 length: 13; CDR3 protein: ASSPASGRTREQY
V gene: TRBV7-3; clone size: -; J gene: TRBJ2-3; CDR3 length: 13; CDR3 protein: ASSAGAALTDTQY
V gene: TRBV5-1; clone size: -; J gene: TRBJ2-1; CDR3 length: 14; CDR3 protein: ASSLASSGRGNEQF
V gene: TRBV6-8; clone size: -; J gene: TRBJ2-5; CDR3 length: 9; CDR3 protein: ASSYRGGQY
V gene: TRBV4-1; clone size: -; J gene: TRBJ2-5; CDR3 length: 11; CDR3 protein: ASSQEWRETQY
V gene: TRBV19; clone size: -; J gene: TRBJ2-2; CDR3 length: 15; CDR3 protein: ASRRYTGNPNTGELF
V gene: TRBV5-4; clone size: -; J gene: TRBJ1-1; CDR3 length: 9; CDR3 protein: ASSLTGEAF
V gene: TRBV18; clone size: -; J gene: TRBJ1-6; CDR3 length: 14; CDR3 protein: ASSPPGGLENSPLH
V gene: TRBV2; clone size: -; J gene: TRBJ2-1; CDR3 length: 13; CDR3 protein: ASSEAVGWGGEQF
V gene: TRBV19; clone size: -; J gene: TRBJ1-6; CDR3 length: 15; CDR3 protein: ASSTWDSRRGNSPLH
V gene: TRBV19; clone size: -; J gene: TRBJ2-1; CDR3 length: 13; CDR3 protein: ASSSALADYNEQF
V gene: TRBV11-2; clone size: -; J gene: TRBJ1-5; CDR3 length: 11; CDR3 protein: ASSNNRDQPQH
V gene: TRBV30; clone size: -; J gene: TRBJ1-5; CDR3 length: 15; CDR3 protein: AWSPRGGAASNQPQH
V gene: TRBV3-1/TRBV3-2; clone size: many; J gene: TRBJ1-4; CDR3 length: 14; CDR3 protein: ASSQGTGRNNEKLF
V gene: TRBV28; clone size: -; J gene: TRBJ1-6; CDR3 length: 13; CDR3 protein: AHRGGEGYNSPLH
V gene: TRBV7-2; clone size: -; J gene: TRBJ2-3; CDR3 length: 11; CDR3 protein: ASSLAFRDTQY
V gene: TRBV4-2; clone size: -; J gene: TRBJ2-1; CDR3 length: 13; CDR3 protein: ASSQDSGYYNEQF
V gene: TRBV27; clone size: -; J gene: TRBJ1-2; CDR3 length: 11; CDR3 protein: ASSTTGPNGYT
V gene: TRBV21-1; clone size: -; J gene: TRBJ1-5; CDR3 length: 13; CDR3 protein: ASSKVGQGSQPQH
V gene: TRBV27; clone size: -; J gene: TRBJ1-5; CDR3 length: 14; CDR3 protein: ASSLSGQVPSGPQH
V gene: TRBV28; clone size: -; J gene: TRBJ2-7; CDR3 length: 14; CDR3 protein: ASSSPGQGAPYEQY
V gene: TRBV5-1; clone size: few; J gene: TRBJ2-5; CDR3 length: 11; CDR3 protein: ASSLDTQETQY
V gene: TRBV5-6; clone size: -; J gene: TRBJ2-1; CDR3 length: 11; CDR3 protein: ASSLSSDNEQF
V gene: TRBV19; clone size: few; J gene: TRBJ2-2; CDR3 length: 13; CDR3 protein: ASSTGQRRAGELF
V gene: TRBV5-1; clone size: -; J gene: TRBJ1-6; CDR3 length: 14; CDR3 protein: ASSLQTGANNSPLH
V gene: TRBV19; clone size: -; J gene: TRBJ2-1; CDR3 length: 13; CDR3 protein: ASSMEGQFYNEQF
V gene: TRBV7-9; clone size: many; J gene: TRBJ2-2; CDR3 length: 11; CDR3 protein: ASSVKPGGELF
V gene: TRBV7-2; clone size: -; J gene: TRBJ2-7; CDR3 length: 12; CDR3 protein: ASSLAAQGATQY
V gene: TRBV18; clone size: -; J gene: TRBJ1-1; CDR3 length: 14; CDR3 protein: ASFTLEGLENTEAF
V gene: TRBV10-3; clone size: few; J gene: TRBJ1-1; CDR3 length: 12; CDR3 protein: AISESTVNTEAF
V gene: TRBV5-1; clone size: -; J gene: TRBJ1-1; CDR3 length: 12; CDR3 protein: ASRLGGQTTEAF
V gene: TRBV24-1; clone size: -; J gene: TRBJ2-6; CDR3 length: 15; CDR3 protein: ATSRGLAGAGANVLT
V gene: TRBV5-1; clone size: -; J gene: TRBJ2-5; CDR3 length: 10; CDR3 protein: ASMADQETQY
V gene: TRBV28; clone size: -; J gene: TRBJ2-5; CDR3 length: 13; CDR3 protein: ASTEGGLEKETQY
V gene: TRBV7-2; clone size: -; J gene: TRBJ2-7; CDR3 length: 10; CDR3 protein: ASSLYSYEQY
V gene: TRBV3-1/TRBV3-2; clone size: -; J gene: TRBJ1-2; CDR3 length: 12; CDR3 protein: ASSQDRNSQGYT
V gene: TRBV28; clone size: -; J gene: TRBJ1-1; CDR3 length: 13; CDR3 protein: ASRKLKMGHTEAF
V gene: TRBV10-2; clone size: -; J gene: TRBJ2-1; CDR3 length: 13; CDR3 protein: ASTEGAGSYNEQF
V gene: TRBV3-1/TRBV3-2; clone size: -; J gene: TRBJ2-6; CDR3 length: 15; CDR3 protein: ASSQHRDSSGANVLT
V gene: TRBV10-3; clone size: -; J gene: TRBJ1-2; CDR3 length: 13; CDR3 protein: AISESAGFLYGYT
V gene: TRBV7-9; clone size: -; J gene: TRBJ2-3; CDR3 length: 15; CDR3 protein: ASSLGRTSGTEDTQY
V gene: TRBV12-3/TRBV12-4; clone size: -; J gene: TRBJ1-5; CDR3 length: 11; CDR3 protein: ASSTGYNQPQH
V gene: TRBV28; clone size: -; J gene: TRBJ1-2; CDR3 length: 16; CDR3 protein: ASSYPLGGDSSSEGYT
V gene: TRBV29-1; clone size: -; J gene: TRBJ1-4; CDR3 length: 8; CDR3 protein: SVEDGMLF
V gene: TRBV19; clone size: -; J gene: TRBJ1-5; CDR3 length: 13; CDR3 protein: ASRRDSTLHQPQH
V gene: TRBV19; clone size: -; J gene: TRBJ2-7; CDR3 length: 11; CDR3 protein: ASSIVGRGEQY
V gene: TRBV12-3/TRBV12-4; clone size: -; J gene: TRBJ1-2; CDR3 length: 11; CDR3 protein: ASSKDRVRGYT